Included here is one T cell receptor (beta chain) sequence, with context. Its antigen is still unknown. TCRdb's table, derived via immunoSEQ multiplex PCR, lists solely in-frame clones and lacks some. This sample has hundreds of thousands of clones, with around 90% found just once. The data were taken from a study of cytomegalovirus exposure and HLA in healthy donors. Findings of the study overall: Researchers catalogued under 200 TCR beta chains as cytomegalovirus-associated. Many donors carried some public TCRs, although rarity characterized most TCR sequences. The tendency of first-cohort TCR clusters to co-occur in the 110 or so validation repertoires emerged from a later analysis. Reports described diagnosis of cytomegalovirus status by the classifier as highly specific and sensitive.

This CDR3 comprises 18 residues. The V gene end was trimmed by 4 bases and the J gene end by 5 bases; junction bases not matched to a gene: 14. CDR1 is SGDLS and CDR2 is YYNGEE in the germline V gene. The sequenced sample was PBMCs. This sequence joins TRBV9 and TRBJ2-3; 12 bases line up with TRBD2. The source of this sequence is a woman in her late teens or twenties in good health and CMV-seropositive. The chain's CDR3 is CASSSPELAGGGEDTQYF. Here the CDR3 DNA reads TGTGCCAGCAGCTCTCCCGAGCTAGCGGGAGGGGGCGAAGATACGCAGTATTTT.